This T cell receptor beta chain emerged from a study of PD-1 blockade in classical Hodgkin lymphoma. This clone was detected only a few times. Profiling relied on immunoSEQ multiplex PCR, and the TCRdb table lists in-frame clones only, not all of them. The sample lists about 20,000 clones, roughly 65% occurring once. Germline CDR1 and CDR2: MNHEY and SVGAGI. CDR3 length: 14 residues. Trimming stripped 2 bases from V and 2 bases from J, with 9 bases between. Time point reported: cycle 4 day 1 (C4D1), after 6 weeks of nivolumab. Each and every patient relapsed after autologous stem cell transplantation, and patients got differing brentuximab vedotin exposure.

The specimen was peripheral blood mononuclear cells (PBMCs), collected before the fourth cycle of nivolumab. The receptor was isolated from a human donor with classical Hodgkin lymphoma. The chain recombines TRBV6-5 with TRBJ1-1, with D maybe TRBD1 (6 bases). CDR3 nucleotides: TGTGCCAGCAGTTACGGGGGCATAAACACTGAAGCTTTCTTT. This gives the protein CASSYGGINTEAFF.